These 4 T cell receptor beta chains originate from one sample sequenced in a study of blood T cell repertoires in COVID-19 (dated by TCRdb to 2018 to 2020). Library generation was performed with the immunoSEQ multiplex PCR assay. TCRdb limited this immuneACCESS table to in-frame rearrangements with V and J called. A share of clones is missing; checked studies link under half to unresolved V genes, and the rest is unexplained. This sample has tens of thousands of clones in its table, and approximately 83% of those were observed once. The ten top clones hold roughly 50% of the sample. Input material: peripheral blood. The origin of the receptors is a man in his sixties or seventies with acute or convalescent COVID-19.

The chain employs TRBV7-2 and TRBJ2-7; no reliable D call. Germline V gene sequence: CDR1 SGHTA, CDR2 FQGNSA. V lost 4 bases and J 1 base, leaving 11 bases between the germline ends. The CDR3 has 14 residues. The CDR3 protein is CASSYITASYEQYF. In nucleotides, the CDR3 is TGTGCCAGCAGCTATATTACCGCGTCCTACGAGCAGTACTTC.

This clone appeared a single time. The chain is built from TRBV5-1 and TRBJ1-1; D is uncertain. The V end lost 0 bases, the J end lost 3 bases, and 12 bases lay between the germline ends. The CDR3 has 15 amino acids. Germline V CDR1 and CDR2: SGHRS, YFSETQ. The CDR3 nucleotides are TGCGCCAGCAGCTTGGGTATCTTCGGGGACACTGAAGCTTTCTTT. It codes for CASSLGIFGDTEAFF. The whole variable domain, remainder taken from reference TRBV5-1 and TRBJ1-1, is KAGVTQTPRYLIKTRGQQVTLSCSPISGHRSVSWYQQTPGQGLQFLFEYFSETQRNKGNFPGRFSGRQFSNSRSEMNVSTLELGDSALYLCASSLGIFGDTEAFFGQGTRLTVV.

The CDR3 DNA reads as TGTGCCTGGACCCATCAGGGGAATTCACCCCTCCACTTT. Its translation: CAWTHQGNSPLHF. The chain couples TRBV30 to TRBJ1-6; possibly TRBD1 for D (6 bases). V was shortened by 4 bases and J by 7 bases, with 11 bases between the two germline ends. CDR3 size: 13 residues. Germline V gene sequence: CDR1 GTSNPN, CDR2 SVGIG (reference sequence).

This clone was seen only a few times. V usage is TRBV7-2 and J usage is TRBJ1-2; D unclear. The V gene lost 8 bases and the J gene lost 2 bases, with 12 bases spanning the gap. The length of the CDR3 is 13 residues. Germline V gene lookup returns CDR1 SGHTA and CDR2 FQGNSA. The CDR3 sequence: CASEQRTNYGYTF. The CDR3, as DNA: TGTGCCAGCGAACAGCGGACGAACTATGGCTACACCTTC.